These T cell receptor beta chains were read from a single sample in a study of patients and donors after allogeneic stem cell transplantation. From the RT-PCR reads, TCRdb called clonotypes with MiXCR, one entry per CDR3 protein. Of about 72,000 distinct CDR3 sequences detected, about 30% appear once; the ten largest clones hold 26%. The sequenced material came from blood, either unsorted or a sorted T cell fraction (not recorded which). All receptors derive from a human donor who was either an allogeneic HSCT recipient or a stem cell or donor lymphocyte infusion donor (not recorded which). It is not recorded whose cells these are; they may come from a transplant donor. The CDR3 runs from the conserved cysteine through the conserved F or W. Fields, in order: D gene, J gene, clone size, V gene, CDR3 DNA, CDR3 protein. D genes are given only for firm matches. Size is omitted from some rows. Given values are once, few, many or a class for expanded clones.

>NA|TRBJ1-2|NA|TRBV20-1
TGCAGTGCCAGAGAGGTTACCCTATATGGCTACACCTTC
CSAREVTLYGYTF
>NA|TRBJ1-4|NA|TRBV7-7
TGTGCCAGCAGCTTCGGACTTAATGAAAAACTGTTTTTT
CASSFGLNEKLFF
>NA|TRBJ1-1|NA|TRBV4-2
TGTGCCAGCAGCCATTTGGACACTGAAGCTTTCTTT
CASSHLDTEAFF
>NA|TRBJ1-2|few|TRBV7-9
TGTGCCAGCAGCTTAGATCTTTGGGAGGGGCCCCATCTCTATGGCTACACCTTC
CASSLDLWEGPHLYGYTF
>TRBD1|TRBJ1-3|NA|TRBV12-3/TRBV12-4
TGTGCCAGCAGTCCATATATGACAGGGGCGGCCGGAAACACCATATATTTT
CASSPYMTGAAGNTIYF
>TRBD1|TRBJ2-4|NA|TRBV7-8
TGTGCCAGCAGCACCCGACAGGGGGCGCGGGACATTCAGTACTTC
CASSTRQGARDIQYF
>NA|TRBJ2-1|NA|TRBV3-1
TGTGCCAGCAGCCAAGTTACCAAAGCCGGACTTAATGAGCAGTTCTTC
CASSQVTKAGLNEQFF
>NA|TRBJ1-5|NA|TRBV4-1
TGCGCCAGCAGCCGGCTCGTCGTGGGTCAGCCCCAGCATTTT
CASSRLVVGQPQHF
>NA|TRBJ2-3|NA|TRBV7-3
TGTGCCAGCAGCTTAGAGGGGATAGATACGCAGTATTTT
CASSLEGIDTQYF
>TRBD1|TRBJ1-1|few|TRBV7-2
TGTGCCAGCAGCGAGGACAGGAGAACTGAAGCTTTCTTT
CASSEDRRTEAFF
>NA|TRBJ1-4|NA|TRBV5-1
TGCGCCAGCAGTTTGGGGGTTGTGACTAATGAAAAACTGTTTTTT
CASSLGVVTNEKLFF
>NA|TRBJ1-3|few|TRBV12-3/TRBV12-4
TGTGCCAGCAGTGGAAATTCTGGAAACACCATATATTTT
CASSGNSGNTIYF
>TRBD1|TRBJ2-3|NA|TRBV4-1
TGCGCCAGCAGCCAACGTCAACAGGGGAAAGGGACAGATACGCAGTATTTT
CASSQRQQGKGTDTQYF
>TRBD2|TRBJ2-3|few|TRBV10-3
TGTGCCATCGCTCCACGGTCTAGCGGGAACGTAAATACGCAGTATTTT
CAIAPRSSGNVNTQYF
>TRBD1|TRBJ1-4|NA|TRBV5-1
TGCGCCAGCAGCATCACAGGGGGCGCCTTTGAAAAACTGTTTTTT
CASSITGGAFEKLFF
>NA|TRBJ2-3|few|TRBV12-3/TRBV12-4
TGTGCCAGCAGTTCCCGGGGCACAGATACGCAGTATTTT
CASSSRGTDTQYF
>TRBD1|TRBJ2-4|few|TRBV20-1
TGCAGTGCTCCAGATGCCGGGACAGGGGGCAAGAATCAGTACTTC
CSAPDAGTGGKNQYF
>NA|TRBJ2-3|NA|TRBV7-9
TGTGCCAGCAGCTCGACAGGACTGCGCACAGATACGCAGTATTTT
CASSSTGLRTDTQYF
>TRBD2|TRBJ2-7|few|TRBV4-2
TGTGCCAGCAGCCAAGGGGCTAGCGGGACCTACGAGCAGTACTTC
CASSQGASGTYEQYF
>NA|TRBJ1-6|few|TRBV5-1
TGCGCCAGCCGGCCGGCCCGGATGAACAATAATTCACCCCTCCACTTT
CASRPARMNNNSPLHF
>NA|TRBJ2-3|NA|TRBV5-4
TGTGCCAGCAGCTTGGAGTCTTCCTTCCGGGGAGATACGCAGTATTTT
CASSLESSFRGDTQYF
>NA|TRBJ1-2|many|TRBV18
TGTGCCAGCTCACCAGACAGGTCCTATGGCTACACCTTC
CASSPDRSYGYTF
>TRBD1|TRBJ1-2|many|TRBV12-3/TRBV12-4
TGTGCCAGCAGTTCTCTGACAGGGGGAAAGGGCTACACCTTC
CASSSLTGGKGYTF
>NA|TRBJ2-2|NA|TRBV12-3/TRBV12-4
TGTGCCAGCACCTTCAGGGTGGAGAACACCGGGGAGCTGTTTTTT
CASTFRVENTGELFF
>TRBD1|TRBJ2-7|NA|TRBV4-2
TGTGCCAGCAGCCGCCCCGGACAGGGTCCTTTCGGTGAGCAGTACTTC
CASSRPGQGPFGEQYF
>TRBD2|TRBJ2-2|NA|TRBV5-8
TGTGCCAGCAGCTTTAGACTAGCGGGACCCACCGGGGAGCTGTTTTTT
CASSFRLAGPTGELFF
>TRBD2|TRBJ2-1|NA|TRBV3-1
TGTGCCACCTCCTTGACTAGCGGGCCGTGGGATGAGCAGTTCTTC
CATSLTSGPWDEQFF
>TRBD2|TRBJ2-7|NA|TRBV3-1
TGTGCCAGCAGCCATCCGGGGGGCTACGAGCAGTACTTC
CASSHPGGYEQYF
>TRBD1|TRBJ1-5|few|TRBV12-3/TRBV12-4
TGTGCCAGCAGTTCGACAGGGACGGGGAAATATGGCAATCAGCCCCAGCATTTT
CASSSTGTGKYGNQPQHF
>NA|TRBJ1-5|few|TRBV6-2/TRBV6-3
TGTGCCAGCAGTTTTTCAGGCGACGGGAGCAATCAGCCCCAGCATTTT
CASSFSGDGSNQPQHF
>NA|TRBJ2-5|NA|TRBV2
TGTGCCAGCACCGGGGACGGCTCTGGGACCCAGTACTTC
CASTGDGSGTQYF
>NA|TRBJ1-5|NA|TRBV30
TGTGCCTGGAGTGTAGTAAGGTCGCAGCCCCAGCATTTT
CAWSVVRSQPQHF
>TRBD1|TRBJ1-6|few|TRBV3-1
TGTGCCAGCAGCCTCATGGGACAGACCTATAATTCACCCCTCCACTTT
CASSLMGQTYNSPLHF
>TRBD2|TRBJ2-1|NA|TRBV5-6
TGTGCCAGCAGCCCGAGACTAGCGGGAAAAATCTACAATGAGCAGTTCTTC
CASSPRLAGKIYNEQFF
>NA|TRBJ1-6|NA|TRBV27
TGTGCCAGCAGTATTCGGGGACTCTATAATTCACCCCTCCACTTT
CASSIRGLYNSPLHF
>NA|TRBJ1-1|NA|TRBV7-6
TGTGCCAGCAGCTTAGAGTTGGGCACCGCTGAAGCTTTCTTT
CASSLELGTAEAFF